The 6 T cell receptor beta chains reported below all come from one sample, sequenced in a study of T-cell memory formation after mild COVID-19. TCRdb reprocessed the 5' RACE reads with MiXCR, giving one entry per CDR3 protein. The sample records a few hundred thousand distinct CDR3 sequences, 15% to 20% being singletons. The material sequenced was PBMCs or a T cell subset sorted from them (not recorded which). All receptors derive from a man between 18 and 35 years old who had mild COVID-19 (a few samples of this study predate the infection). Cell type and time point are not known.

The J gene is TRBJ2-7, the V gene TRBV20-1, with D perhaps TRBD2 (5 bases). The CDR3 extends over 13 amino acids. The germline V gene encodes CDR1 DFQATT and CDR2 SNEGSKA (reference sequence). The ends were cut back, 6 bases at V and 3 bases at J, with 15 bases in the middle. CDR3 bases: TGCAGTGCACAAATCCCGGGGTACTACGAGCAGTACGTC. Residues: CSAQIPGYYEQYV.

The V and J genes are TRBV11-1 and TRBJ2-3; D remains ambiguous. The V end lost 3 bases, the J end lost 14 bases, and 18 bases lay between the germline ends. Germline V gene lookup returns CDR1 SGHAT and CDR2 FQDESV (reference sequence). The CDR3 runs 13 residues. For the CDR3, the DNA is TGTGCCAGCAGCTTGTCGGGCCCTCCCGGCCGGTATTTT. It encodes CASSLSGPPGRYF. Supplemented by reference TRBV11-1 and TRBJ2-3, the full variable domain reads EAEVAQSPRYKITEKSQAVAFWCDPISGHATLYWYRQILGQGPELLVQFQDESVVDDSQLPKDRFSAERLKGVDSTLKIQPAELGDSAMYLCASSLSGPPGRYFGPGTRLTVL.

The V call is TRBV25-1, the J call TRBJ1-6; D is possibly TRBD1 (5 bases). V was pared by 3 bases and J by 4 bases, with 7 bases between. Germline CDR1 and CDR2: MGHDK and SYGVNS. The CDR3 length is 14 residues. The CDR3 is CASSEGTYNSPLHF. Written as DNA, the CDR3 is TGTGCCAGCAGTGAGGGGACTTATAATTCACCCCTCCACTTT.

This clonotype was counted only a few times. The chain carries TRBV7-2 and TRBJ1-6; no reliable D call. The CDR3 is made up of 14 amino acids. V was cut by 2 bases and J by 8 bases, with 10 bases left in between. Germline V gives CDR1 SGHTA, CDR2 FQGNSA. The CDR3, as DNA: TGTGCCAGCAGCTTACGACTCATCGATTCACCCCTCCACTTT. Residues: CASSLRLIDSPLHF.

This clonotype was observed at least ten times. V is TRBV7-2 and J is TRBJ2-5, with D possibly being TRBD1 (5 bases). This CDR3 is built from 12 residues. V gave up 6 bases and J gave up 5 bases, with 10 bases separating them. Germline V gives CDR1 SGHTA, CDR2 FQGNSA. CDR3 sequence reads: CASSSGWETQYF. CDR3 bases: TGTGCCAGCAGTTCAGGGTGGGAGACCCAGTACTTC.

CDR3: CASSPTGGADTEAFF. CDR3 in DNA: TGTGCCAGCAGTCCTACAGGGGGCGCTGACACTGAAGCTTTCTTT. This chain uses TRBV6-5 with TRBJ1-1; 9 bases are shared with TRBD1. The CDR3 is 15 residues long. The V gene end was trimmed by 5 bases and the J gene end by 3 bases; junction bases not matched to a gene: 7. CDR1 and CDR2 from the germline V gene are MNHEY and SVGAGI.